Listed below are T cell receptor beta chains from one sample, sequenced in a study of beta chain features in type 1 diabetes. Libraries were prepared by immunoSEQ multiplex PCR; TCRdb keeps only in-frame clonotypes and omits some of them. Of about 230,000 clones listed, over 8.5% are singletons. Sequenced material: naive CD4+ T cells from blood. These receptors were obtained from a woman aged 18-29 years in good health. The CDR3 runs from the conserved cysteine through the conserved F or W. D genes are given only for firm matches. Size values are once, few and many counts, or a class for expanded clones, and some rows have none.

v_gene	abundance	j_gene	d_gene	CDR3aa	CDR3nt
TRBV13	NA	TRBJ1-2	TRBD1	CASSDRGSYGYTF	TGTGCCAGCAGCGACAGGGGCAGCTATGGCTACACCTTC
TRBV2	NA	TRBJ2-7	NA	CASSARVGSYEQYF	TGTGCCAGCAGTGCCCGGGTTGGCTCCTACGAGCAGTACTTC
TRBV5-1	NA	TRBJ1-4	NA	CASSPWTGGKLFF	TGTGCCAGCAGCCCCTGGACCGGGGGAAAACTGTTTTTT
TRBV19	few	TRBJ1-5	NA	CASNFEAADNQPQHF	TGTGCCAGTAACTTCGAGGCCGCGGACAATCAGCCCCAGCATTTT
TRBV6-1	NA	TRBJ2-3	TRBD2	CASSATTSGVTDTQYF	TGTGCCAGCAGTGCGACTACTAGCGGGGTGACAGATACGCAGTATTTT
TRBV19	few	TRBJ1-5	NA	CASSIFSQGNQPQHF	TGTGCCAGTAGTATTTTCTCTCAGGGCAATCAGCCCCAGCATTTT
TRBV5-1	few	TRBJ2-1	TRBD1	CASSFVGQGVGEQFF	TGCGCCAGCAGCTTCGTCGGACAGGGGGTTGGTGAGCAGTTCTTC
TRBV7-6	few	TRBJ2-5	NA	CASTGGVQETQYF	TGTGCCAGCACCGGCGGGGTCCAAGAGACCCAGTACTTC
TRBV7-9	NA	TRBJ2-5	NA	CASSLAPFSETQYF	TGTGCCAGCAGCTTAGCGCCCTTTAGCGAGACCCAGTACTTC
TRBV4-1	many	TRBJ2-4	NA	CASSHGLIAKNIQYF	TGCGCCAGCAGCCACGGACTGATAGCCAAAAACATTCAGTACTTC
TRBV13	few	TRBJ1-2	NA	CASSLFGGPHTF	TGTGCCAGCAGCTTATTTGGGGGCCCGCACACCTTC
TRBV5-1	few	TRBJ1-1	NA	CASSSGAANTEAFF	TGCGCCAGCAGCTCCGGTGCGGCCAACACTGAAGCTTTCTTT
TRBV6-6	few	TRBJ1-1	NA	CASGTQGNTEAFF	TGTGCCAGCGGCACACAGGGTAACACTGAAGCTTTCTTT
TRBV27	NA	TRBJ1-2	TRBD1	CASSLRTGIGYGYTF	TGTGCCAGCAGTTTACGGACAGGGATCGGCTATGGCTACACCTTC
TRBV6-1	NA	TRBJ2-6	TRBD1	CASTWDRAGANVLTF	TGTGCCAGCACTTGGGACAGGGCTGGGGCCAACGTCCTGACTTTC
TRBV5-6	few	TRBJ1-2	NA	CASSLLQGNYGYTF	TGTGCCAGCAGCTTGCTGCAGGGGAACTATGGCTACACCTTC
TRBV5-4	NA	TRBJ2-2	NA	CASSFKLTGELFF	TGTGCCAGCAGCTTTAAGCTGACCGGGGAGCTGTTTTTT
TRBV5-4	few	TRBJ1-2	NA	CASSSTLQSNYGYTF	TGTGCCAGCAGCTCGACGCTACAGAGTAACTATGGCTACACCTTC
TRBV19	few	TRBJ1-5	NA	CASSTQSNQPQHF	TGTGCCAGTAGTACCCAAAGCAATCAGCCCCAGCATTTT
TRBV14	many	TRBJ2-1	NA	CASSHGERNEQFF	TGTGCCAGCAGCCACGGGGAGAGGAATGAGCAGTTCTTC
TRBV11-2	NA	TRBJ1-5	NA	CASSLDRVQPQHF	TGTGCCAGCAGCTTAGACCGGGTTCAGCCCCAGCATTTT
TRBV27	NA	TRBJ1-1	TRBD1	CASRGTGSTEAFF	TGTGCCAGCAGGGGGACAGGCTCCACTGAAGCTTTCTTT
TRBV5-4	few	TRBJ1-4	TRBD1	CASSNRGPNEKLFF	TGTGCCAGCAGTAACAGGGGCCCTAATGAAAAACTGTTTTTT
TRBV4-2	few	TRBJ2-3	NA	CASSPTGGPKRGDTQYF	TGTGCCAGCAGCCCCACAGGGGGACCAAAGCGGGGAGATACGCAGTATTTT
TRBV29-1	NA	TRBJ2-3	NA	CSVERGGQGGTDTQYF	TGCAGCGTTGAGCGAGGAGGACAGGGAGGGACAGATACGCAGTATTTT
TRBV30	few	TRBJ1-3	NA	CACVQNSGNTIYF	TGTGCCTGCGTACAGAACTCTGGAAACACCATATATTTT
TRBV10-3	NA	TRBJ1-1	NA	CAISEYREGNTEAFF	TGTGCCATCAGTGAATACAGGGAAGGGAACACTGAAGCTTTCTTT
TRBV5-6	NA	TRBJ1-2	NA	CASSLVLRTNYGYTF	TGTGCCAGCAGCTTGGTTTTGAGAACTAACTATGGCTACACCTTC
TRBV30	many	TRBJ2-1	NA	CASSPPRQFF	TGTGCCTCTTCTCCCCCGCGGCAGTTCTTC
TRBV5-1	NA	TRBJ1-1	NA	CASSSTGQNTEAFF	TGCGCCAGCAGCTCGACTGGACAGAACACTGAAGCTTTCTTT
TRBV19	NA	TRBJ2-7	TRBD1	CASSQLSRTGGQKYF	TGTGCCAGTAGCCAACTAAGCCGGACAGGGGGCCAAAAGTACTTC
TRBV10-2	NA	TRBJ2-7	TRBD2	CASSETGLAGEPYEQYF	TGCGCCAGCAGTGAGACGGGACTAGCGGGGGAACCCTACGAGCAGTACTTC